Sequencing of this TCR beta chain was carried out in a study of cytomegalovirus exposure and HLA in healthy donors. Healthy bone marrow donors formed the donor group. In the PCR, 60 Vbeta and 13 Jbeta primers were used. Original methodology: In a later analysis, the count reached 80 million or so unique TCR beta chains, with 10 million to 14 million shared. The protocol was immunoSEQ multiplex PCR, while the TCRdb copy is restricted to in-frame clones and leaves out a portion. V and J calls and clone size are those listed in that table; D and trimming were worked out from the DNA. The data contain some 60,000 clones, 80% of them seen just once; the ten biggest clones take up around 5.4%. Germline V gene sequence: CDR1 MNHEY, CDR2 SMNVEV (reference sequence). The CDR3 loop spans 15 amino acids. V was clipped by 6 bases and J by 0 bases, with 12 bases between them.

Sequencing was done on a sample of PBMCs. The receptor's source is a male donor in good health and CMV-seronegative. This chain uses TRBV27 with TRBJ2-1; the D is unclear. Here the CDR3 reads CASSPVLSSYNEQFF. The DNA for the CDR3 is TGTGCCAGCAGCCCCGTCCTTAGCTCCTACAATGAGCAGTTCTTC.